The next 3 T cell receptor beta chains were all read from a single sample in a study of shared clonotypes between healthy human individuals. Here immunoSEQ multiplex PCR was the method, and the copy in TCRdb shows in-frame clones only, minus some. This table holds fewer than 1.8 million clones, around 98.5% found once. The specimen sequenced was naive CD4+ T cells sorted from blood. The subset is: CD45RA+ positively selected. The receptor set was obtained from a man in his thirties or forties in good health.

For the CDR3, the DNA is TGCGCCAGCAGCTCGGGACAGGGAAGAGGAGAGACCCAGTACTTC. Its translation is CASSSGQGRGETQYF. The chain combines TRBV5-1 with TRBJ2-5; TRBD1 aligns across 9 bases. V gave up 3 bases and J gave up 4 bases; unmatched junction bases: 7. This CDR3 comprises 15 residues. Germline values: CDR1 SGHRS, CDR2 YFSETQ.

J is TRBJ1-2 and V is TRBV5-1; D unclear. Trimming stripped 0 bases from V and 8 bases from J, with 8 bases between. The germline V gene encodes CDR1 SGHRS and CDR2 YFSETQ. The CDR3 length is 12 residues. Here the CDR3 reads CASSLDAGGYTF. The CDR3 DNA reads as TGCGCCAGCAGCTTGGATGCCGGCGGCTACACCTTC. The entire variable domain, with the rest obtained from reference TRBV5-1 and TRBJ1-2, is as follows: KAGVTQTPRYLIKTRGQQVTLSCSPISGHRSVSWYQQTPGQGLQFLFEYFSETQRNKGNFPGRFSGRQFSNSRSEMNVSTLELGDSALYLCASSLDAGGYTFGSGTRLTVV.

This chain uses TRBV18 with TRBJ2-7; D unresolved. The CDR3 sequence is 14 residues long. Germline V gene sequence: CDR1 KGHSH, CDR2 LQKENI. Trimming stripped 1 base from V and 2 bases from J, with 9 bases between. The CDR3 protein is CASSPLEIPYEQYF. The CDR3 DNA sequence: TGTGCCAGCTCACCACTTGAGATACCCTACGAGCAGTACTTC. Full variable domain (remainder filled in from reference TRBV18 and TRBJ2-7): NAGVMQNPRHLVRRRGQEARLRCSPMKGHSHVYWYRQLPEEGLKFMVYLQKENIIDESGMPKERFSAEFPKEGPSILRIQQVVRGDSAAYFCASSPLEIPYEQYFGPGTRLTVT.